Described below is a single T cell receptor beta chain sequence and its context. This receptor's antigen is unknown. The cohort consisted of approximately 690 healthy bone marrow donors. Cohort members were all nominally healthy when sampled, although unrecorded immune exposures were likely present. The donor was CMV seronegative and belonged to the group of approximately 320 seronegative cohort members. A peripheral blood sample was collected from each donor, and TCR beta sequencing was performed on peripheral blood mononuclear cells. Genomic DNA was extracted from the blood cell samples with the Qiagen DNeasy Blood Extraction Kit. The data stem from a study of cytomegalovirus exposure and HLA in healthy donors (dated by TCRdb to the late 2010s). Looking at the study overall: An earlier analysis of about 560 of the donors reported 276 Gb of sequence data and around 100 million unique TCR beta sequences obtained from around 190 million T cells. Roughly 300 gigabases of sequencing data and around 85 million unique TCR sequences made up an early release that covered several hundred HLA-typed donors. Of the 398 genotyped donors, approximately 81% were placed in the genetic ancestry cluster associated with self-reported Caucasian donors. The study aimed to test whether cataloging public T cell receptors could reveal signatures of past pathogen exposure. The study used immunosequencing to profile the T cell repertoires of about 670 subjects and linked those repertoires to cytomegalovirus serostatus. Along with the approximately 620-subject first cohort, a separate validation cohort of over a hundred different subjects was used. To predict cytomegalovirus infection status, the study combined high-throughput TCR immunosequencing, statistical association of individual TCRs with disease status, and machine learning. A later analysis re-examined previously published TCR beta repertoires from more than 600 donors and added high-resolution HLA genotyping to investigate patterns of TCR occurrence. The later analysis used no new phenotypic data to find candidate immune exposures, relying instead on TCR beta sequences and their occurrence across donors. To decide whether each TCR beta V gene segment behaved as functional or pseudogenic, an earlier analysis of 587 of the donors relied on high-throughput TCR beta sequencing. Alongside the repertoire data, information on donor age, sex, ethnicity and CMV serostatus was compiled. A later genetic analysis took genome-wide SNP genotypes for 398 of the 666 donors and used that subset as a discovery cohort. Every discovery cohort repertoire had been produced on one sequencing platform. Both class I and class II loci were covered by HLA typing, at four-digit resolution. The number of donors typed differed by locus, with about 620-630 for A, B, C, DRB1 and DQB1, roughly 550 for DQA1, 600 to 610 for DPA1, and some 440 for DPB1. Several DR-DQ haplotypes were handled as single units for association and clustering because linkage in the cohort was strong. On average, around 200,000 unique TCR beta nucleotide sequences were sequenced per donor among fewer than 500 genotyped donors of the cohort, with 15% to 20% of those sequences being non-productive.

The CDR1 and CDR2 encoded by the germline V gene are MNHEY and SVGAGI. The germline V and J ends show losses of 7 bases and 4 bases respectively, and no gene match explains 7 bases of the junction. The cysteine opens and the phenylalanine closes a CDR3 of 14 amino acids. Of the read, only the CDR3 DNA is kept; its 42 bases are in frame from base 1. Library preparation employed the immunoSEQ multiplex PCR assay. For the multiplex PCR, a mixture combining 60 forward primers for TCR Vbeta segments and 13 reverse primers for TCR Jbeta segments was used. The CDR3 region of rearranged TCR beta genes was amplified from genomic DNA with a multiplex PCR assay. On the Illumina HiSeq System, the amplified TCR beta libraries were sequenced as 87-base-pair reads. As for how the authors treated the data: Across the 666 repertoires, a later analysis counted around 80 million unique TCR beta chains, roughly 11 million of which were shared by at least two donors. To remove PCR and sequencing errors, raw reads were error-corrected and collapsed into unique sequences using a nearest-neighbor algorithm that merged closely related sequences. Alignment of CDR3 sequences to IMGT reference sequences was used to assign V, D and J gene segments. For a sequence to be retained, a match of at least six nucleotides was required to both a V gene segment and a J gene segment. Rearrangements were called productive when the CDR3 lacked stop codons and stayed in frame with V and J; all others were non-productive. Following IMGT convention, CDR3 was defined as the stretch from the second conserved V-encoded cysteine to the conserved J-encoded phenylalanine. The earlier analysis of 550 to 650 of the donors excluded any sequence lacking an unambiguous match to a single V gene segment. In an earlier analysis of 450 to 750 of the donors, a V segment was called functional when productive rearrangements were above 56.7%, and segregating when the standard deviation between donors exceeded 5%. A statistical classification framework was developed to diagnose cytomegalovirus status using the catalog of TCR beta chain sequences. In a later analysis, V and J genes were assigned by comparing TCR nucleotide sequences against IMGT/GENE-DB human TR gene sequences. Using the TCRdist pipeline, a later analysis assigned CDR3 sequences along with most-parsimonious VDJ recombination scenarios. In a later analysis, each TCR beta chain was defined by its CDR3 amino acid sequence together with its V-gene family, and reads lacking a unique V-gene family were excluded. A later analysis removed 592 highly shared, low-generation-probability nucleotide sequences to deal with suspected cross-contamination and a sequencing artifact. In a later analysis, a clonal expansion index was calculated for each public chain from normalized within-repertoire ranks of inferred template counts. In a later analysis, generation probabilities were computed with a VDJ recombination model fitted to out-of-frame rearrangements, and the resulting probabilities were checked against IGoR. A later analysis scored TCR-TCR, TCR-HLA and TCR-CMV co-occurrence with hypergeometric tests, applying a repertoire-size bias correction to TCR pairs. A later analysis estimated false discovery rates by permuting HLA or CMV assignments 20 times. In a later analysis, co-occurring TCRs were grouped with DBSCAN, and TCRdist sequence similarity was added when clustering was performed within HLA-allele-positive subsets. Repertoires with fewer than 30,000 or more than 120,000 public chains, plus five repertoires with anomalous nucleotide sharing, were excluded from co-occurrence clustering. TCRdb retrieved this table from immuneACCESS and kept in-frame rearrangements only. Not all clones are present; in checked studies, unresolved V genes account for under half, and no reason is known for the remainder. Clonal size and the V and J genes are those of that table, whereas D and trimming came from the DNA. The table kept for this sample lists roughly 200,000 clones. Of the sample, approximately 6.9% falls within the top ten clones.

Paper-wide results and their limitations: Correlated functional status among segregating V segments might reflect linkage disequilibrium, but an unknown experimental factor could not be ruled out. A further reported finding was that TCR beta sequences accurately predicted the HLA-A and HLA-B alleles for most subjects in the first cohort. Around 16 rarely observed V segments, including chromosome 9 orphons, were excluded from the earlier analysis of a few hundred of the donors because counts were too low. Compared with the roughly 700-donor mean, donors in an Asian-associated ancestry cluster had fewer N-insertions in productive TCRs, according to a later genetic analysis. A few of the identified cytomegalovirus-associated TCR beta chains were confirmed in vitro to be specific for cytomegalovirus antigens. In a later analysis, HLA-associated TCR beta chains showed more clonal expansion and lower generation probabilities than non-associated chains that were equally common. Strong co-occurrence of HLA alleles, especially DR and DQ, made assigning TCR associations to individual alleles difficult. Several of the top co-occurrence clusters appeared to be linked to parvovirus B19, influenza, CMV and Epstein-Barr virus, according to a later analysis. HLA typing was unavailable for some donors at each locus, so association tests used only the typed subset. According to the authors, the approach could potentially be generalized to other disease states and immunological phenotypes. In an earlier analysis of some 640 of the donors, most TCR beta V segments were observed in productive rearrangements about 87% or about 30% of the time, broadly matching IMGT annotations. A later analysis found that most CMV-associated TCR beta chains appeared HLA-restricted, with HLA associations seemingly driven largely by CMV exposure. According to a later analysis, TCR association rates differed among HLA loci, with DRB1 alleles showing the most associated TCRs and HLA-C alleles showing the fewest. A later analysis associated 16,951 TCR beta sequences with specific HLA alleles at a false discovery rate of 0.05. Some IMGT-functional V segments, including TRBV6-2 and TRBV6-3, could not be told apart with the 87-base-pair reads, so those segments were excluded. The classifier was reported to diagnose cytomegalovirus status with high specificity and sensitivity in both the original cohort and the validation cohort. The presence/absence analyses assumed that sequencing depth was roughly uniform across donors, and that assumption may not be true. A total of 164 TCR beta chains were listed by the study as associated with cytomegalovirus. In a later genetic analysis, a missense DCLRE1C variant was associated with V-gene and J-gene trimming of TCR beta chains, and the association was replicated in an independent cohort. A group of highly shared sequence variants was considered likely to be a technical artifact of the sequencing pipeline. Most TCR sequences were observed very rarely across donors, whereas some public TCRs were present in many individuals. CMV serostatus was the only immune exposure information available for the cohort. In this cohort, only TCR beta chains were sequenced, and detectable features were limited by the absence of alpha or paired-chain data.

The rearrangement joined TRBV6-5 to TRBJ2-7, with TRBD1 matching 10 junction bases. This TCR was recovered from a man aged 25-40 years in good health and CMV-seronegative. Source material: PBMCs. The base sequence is TGTGCCAGCATGCCGGGACAGGGGTCATACGAGCAGTACTTC. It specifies CASMPGQGSYEQYF.